The 8 T cell receptor beta chains reported below all come from one sample, sequenced in a study of blood T cell repertoires in COVID-19. TCRdb's copy holds only in-frame clones and misses some; the assay was immunoSEQ multiplex PCR. The sample shows some 300,000 clones, 85% of them seen only once. Source material: peripheral blood. The receptors were sampled from a woman aged 45-59 years with active or convalescent COVID-19.

This rearrangement joins TRBV2 to TRBJ1-5; D possibly corresponds to TRBD1 (5 bases). Trimming pared 6 bases from V and 1 base from J, leaving 13 bases between. The V gene's germline CDR1 is SNHLY and CDR2 FYNNEI. The CDR3 is made up of 15 amino acids. CDR3: CASRSRAGSNQPQHF. CDR3 sequence (DNA): TGTGCCAGCAGATCCAGGGCAGGGAGCAATCAGCCCCAGCATTTT.

CDR3 in amino acids: CAWSRDRGFFDEQYF. As DNA, the CDR3 is TGTGCCTGGAGCAGGGACAGGGGATTTTTCGACGAGCAGTACTTC. J is TRBJ2-7 and V is TRBV30; 10 nucleotides agree with TRBD1. The junction had 10 bases not matched to a gene; V was cut back by 3 bases and J by 5 bases. The CDR3 has 15 amino acids. From germline, CDR1 is GTSNPN and CDR2 SVGIG (reference sequence).

J is TRBJ1-2 and V is TRBV10-3; a weak D match, TRBD1 (6 bases). Deletions cut 6 bases from V and 4 bases from J, with 15 bases between. The CDR3 is made up of 14 amino acids. In germline, CDR1 is ENHRY, CDR2 SYGVKD. DNA of the CDR3: TGTGCCATCAGCCCGGACAGTCAGATCTATGGCTACACCTTC. Amino acid sequence: CAISPDSQIYGYTF.

The rearrangement links TRBV21-1 to TRBJ2-1; the table calls TRBD2, which could not be checked here. TRBV21-1 is marked as a pseudogene. The CDR3 is 17 residues long. This CDR3 is CASSIRTSGWVYNEQFF. CDR3 coding DNA: TGTGCCAGCAGCATCCGGACTAGCGGGTGGGTCTACAATGAGCAGTTCTTC.

The CDR3 DNA sequence: TGTGCCAGCAGCGTACAGGGGAATTATAATTCACCCCTCCACTTT. Its protein is CASSVQGNYNSPLHF. The chain carries TRBV9 and TRBJ1-6; the D gene is possibly TRBD1 (6 bases). Germline lookup yields CDR1 SGDLS and CDR2 YYNGEE. V lost 1 base and J 4 bases, leaving 9 bases between the germline ends. The CDR3 sequence is 15 residues long.

This sequence joins TRBV19 and TRBJ2-1, with 8 nucleotides matching TRBD1. Trimming removed 1 base from V and 4 bases from J; junction bases left unmatched: 6. Germline V gene lookup returns CDR1 LNHDA and CDR2 SQIVND (reference sequence). This CDR3 region has 16 residues. The CDR3 here is CASSIGGQGGYNEQFF. The CDR3 DNA follows: TGTGCCAGTAGTATAGGAGGACAGGGCGGATACAATGAGCAGTTCTTC.

The chain couples TRBV7-5 to TRBJ2-7; the tabulated D call, TRBD2, remains unverified against the DNA. TRBV7-5 is assigned pseudogene status. CDR3 length: 16 amino acids. The CDR3 region is CVRSLVSGLSSYEQYF. The CDR3 DNA sequence: TGTGTCAGAAGCTTAGTTAGCGGATTGTCCTCCTACGAGCAGTACTTC.

This clone was counted between two and nine times. The chain links TRBV9 to TRBJ2-3; D call uncertain. Trimming cost V 4 bases and J 5 bases, with 11 bases left between them. Germline CDR1 and CDR2: SGDLS and YYNGEE. The CDR3 runs 13 residues. Written as DNA, the CDR3 is TGTGCCAGCAGCAAGATGGTCGGAGATACGCAGTATTTT. It yields the protein CASSKMVGDTQYF.